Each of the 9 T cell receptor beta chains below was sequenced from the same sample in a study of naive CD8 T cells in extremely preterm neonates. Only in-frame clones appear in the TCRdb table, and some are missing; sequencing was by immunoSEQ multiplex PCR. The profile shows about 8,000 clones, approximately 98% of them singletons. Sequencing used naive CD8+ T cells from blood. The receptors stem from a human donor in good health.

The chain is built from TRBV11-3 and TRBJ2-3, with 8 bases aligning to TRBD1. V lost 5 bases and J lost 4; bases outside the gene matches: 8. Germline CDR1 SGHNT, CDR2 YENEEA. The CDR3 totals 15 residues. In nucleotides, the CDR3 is TGTGCCAGCAGCACCCTCGACAGGGGTTCAGATACGCAGTATTTT. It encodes CASSTLDRGSDTQYF. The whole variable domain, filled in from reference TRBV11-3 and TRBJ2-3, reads EAGVVQSPRYKIIEKKQPVAFWCNPISGHNTLYWYLQNLGQGPELLIRYENEEAVDDSQLPKDRFSAERLKGVDSTLKIQPAELGDSAVYLCASSTLDRGSDTQYFGPGTRLTVL.

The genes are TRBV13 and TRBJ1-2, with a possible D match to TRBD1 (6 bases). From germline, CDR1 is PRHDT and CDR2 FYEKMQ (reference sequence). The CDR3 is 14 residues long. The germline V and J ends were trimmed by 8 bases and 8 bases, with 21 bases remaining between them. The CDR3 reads CASGDGEWDIGYTF. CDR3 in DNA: TGTGCCAGCGGGGATGGGGAGTGGGACATAGGCTACACCTTC. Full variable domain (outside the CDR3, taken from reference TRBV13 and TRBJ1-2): AAGVIQSPRHLIKEKRETATLKCYPIPRHDTVYWYQQGPGQDPQFLISFYEKMQSDKGSIPDRFSAQQFSDYHSELNMSSLELGDSALYFCASGDGEWDIGYTFGSGTRLTVV.

This CDR3 reads CASSPQGADTQYF. The CDR3 bases are TGTGCCAGCAGCCCCCAGGGCGCAGATACGCAGTATTTT. This chain connects TRBV9 to TRBJ2-3; a weak D match, TRBD1 (5 bases). V lost 4 bases and J 4 bases, leaving 10 bases between the germline ends. The CDR3 is 13 amino acids. CDR1 is SGDLS, CDR2 YYNGEE, per germline.

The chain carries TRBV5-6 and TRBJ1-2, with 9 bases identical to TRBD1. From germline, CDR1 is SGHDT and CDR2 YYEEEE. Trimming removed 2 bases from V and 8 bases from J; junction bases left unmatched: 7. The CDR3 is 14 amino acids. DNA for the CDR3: TGTGCCAGCAGCTTAGGGACAGGGAGGAACGGCTACACCTTC. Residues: CASSLGTGRNGYTF.

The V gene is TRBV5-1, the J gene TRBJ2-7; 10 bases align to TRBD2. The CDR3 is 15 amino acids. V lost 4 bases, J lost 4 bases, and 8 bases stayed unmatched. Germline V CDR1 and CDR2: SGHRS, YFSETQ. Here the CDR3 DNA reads TGCGCCAGCAGCGTTGGGAGGACTAGCGGTTACGAGCAGTACTTC. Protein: CASSVGRTSGYEQYF.

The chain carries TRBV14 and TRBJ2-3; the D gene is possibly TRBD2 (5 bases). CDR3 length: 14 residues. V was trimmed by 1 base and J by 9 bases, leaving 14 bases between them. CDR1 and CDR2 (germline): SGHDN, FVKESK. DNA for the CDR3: TGTGCCAGCAGCCAAGGCGAGCCCCGAGGGACGCAGTATTTT. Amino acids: CASSQGEPRGTQYF.

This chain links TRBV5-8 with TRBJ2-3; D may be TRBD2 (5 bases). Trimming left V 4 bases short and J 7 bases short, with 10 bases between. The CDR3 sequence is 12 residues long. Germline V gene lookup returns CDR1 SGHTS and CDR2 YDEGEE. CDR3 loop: CASSPDLYTQYF. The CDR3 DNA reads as TGTGCCAGCAGCCCGGACTTGTATACGCAGTATTTT.

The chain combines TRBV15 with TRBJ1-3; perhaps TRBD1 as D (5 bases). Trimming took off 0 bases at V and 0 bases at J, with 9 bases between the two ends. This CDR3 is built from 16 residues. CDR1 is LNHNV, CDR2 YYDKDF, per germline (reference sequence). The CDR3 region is CATSRDSGGSGNTIYF. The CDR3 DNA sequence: TGTGCCACCAGCAGAGATTCGGGGGGCTCTGGAAACACCATATATTTT.

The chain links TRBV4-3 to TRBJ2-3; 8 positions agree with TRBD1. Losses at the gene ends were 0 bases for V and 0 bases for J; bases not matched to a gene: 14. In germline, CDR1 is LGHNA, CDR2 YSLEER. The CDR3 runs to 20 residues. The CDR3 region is CASSQDRGTGGLPSTDTQYF. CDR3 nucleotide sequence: TGCGCCAGCAGCCAAGACCGCGGGACAGGCGGCTTACCTAGCACAGATACGCAGTATTTT.